This section outlines one T cell receptor beta chain sequence together with its context. The data belong to a study of blood T cell repertoires in COVID-19. Study-level background: Samples representing acute and convalescent COVID-19 were sourced from the United States, Italy and Spain. The cDNA or gDNA used as material had been derived from T cells, B-cell-depleted T cells, or PBMCs.

The CDR3 is 13 amino acids. The germline V and J ends were trimmed by 6 bases and 2 bases, with 11 bases remaining between them. CDR1 SGDLS and CDR2 YYNGEE come from the germline V gene. As handled by the study authors: The authors estimated nucleated cell counts from reference gene primer amplification. The method was immunoSEQ multiplex PCR; TCRdb's version includes in-frame clones alone and lacks a portion of them. V and J calls and clone size are those listed in that table; D and trimming were worked out from the DNA. The repertoire holds approximately 300,000 clones, 80% to 90% seen once, with about 4.6% in the top ten.

This chain uses TRBV9 with TRBJ1-2; a weak D match, TRBD1 (6 bases). Sequencing input: peripheral blood. This sequence originates from a man in his forties with acute or convalescent COVID-19. The CDR3: CASNRDTNYGYTF. The CDR3 DNA is TGTGCCAGCAATCGGGACACGAACTATGGCTACACCTTC.